This T cell receptor beta chain was captured in a study of T-cell reconstitution after alpha-beta-depleted transplantation in children. Study observations and caveats: As was reported, about two months after transplant, alpha-beta T cells came from several hundred expanded graft clones. One year after transplant, T-cell counts and diversity came mostly from newly produced T cells. Several patients had high TCRbeta diversity at day 60; it came from surviving recipient T cells and thymic progenitors.

The CDR3 covers 14 residues. Germline V gene data show CDR1 as MNHNS and CDR2 as SASEGT. V shed 7 bases and J shed 1 base, with 13 bases lying between them. Preparing the TCRbeta library involved the use of unique molecular identifiers. TCRdb ran MiXCR on the PCR reads and lists one entry per CDR3 protein. Of roughly 420,000 distinct CDR3 sequences in the sample, about 17% were seen once. About this clonotype: Antigen specificity is unknown.

The source was PBMCs, mostly from graft donor cells, collected 360 days after TCRalphabeta/CD19-depleted stem cell transplant. The receptor's source is a boy younger than two who had a stem cell transplant for Wiskott-Aldrich syndrome, so the T cells may come from the graft donor. This chain links TRBV6-1 with TRBJ1-1, with a tentative D call TRBD1 (6 bases). The CDR3 coding sequence is TGTGCCAGCACCCCGACAGGCGGGAACACTGAAGCTTTCTTT. Its translation: CASTPTGGNTEAFF.